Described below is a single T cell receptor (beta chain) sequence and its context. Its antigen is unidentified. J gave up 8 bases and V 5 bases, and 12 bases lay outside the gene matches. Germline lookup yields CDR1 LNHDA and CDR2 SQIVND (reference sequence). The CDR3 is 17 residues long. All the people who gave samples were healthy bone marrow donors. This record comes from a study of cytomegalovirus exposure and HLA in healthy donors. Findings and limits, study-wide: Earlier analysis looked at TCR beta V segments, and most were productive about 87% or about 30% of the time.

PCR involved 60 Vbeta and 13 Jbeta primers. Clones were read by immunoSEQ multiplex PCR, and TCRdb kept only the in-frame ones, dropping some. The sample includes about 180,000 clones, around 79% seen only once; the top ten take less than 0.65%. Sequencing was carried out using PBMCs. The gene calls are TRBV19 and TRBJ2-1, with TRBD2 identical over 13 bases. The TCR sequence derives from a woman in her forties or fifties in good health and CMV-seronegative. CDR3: CASSVPSLAGGIDEQFF. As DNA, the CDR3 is TGTGCCAGTAGTGTCCCTTCACTAGCGGGAGGGATCGATGAGCAGTTCTTC.